The 20 T cell receptor beta chains below were found in one sample sequenced in a study of blood T cell repertoires in COVID-19. Profiled with immunoSEQ multiplex PCR; TCRdb holds only in-frame clones, not every one. The sample includes roughly 260,000 clones, about 90% of them seen just once. Sequencing used peripheral blood. The receptors shown here come from a woman aged 45 to 65 who had recovered from COVID-19.

This clone has a single count. The J gene is TRBJ2-2, the V gene TRBV5-1, with D unclear. Looked up from germline, CDR1 is SGHRS and CDR2 is YFSETQ. The CDR3 has 15 residues. The ends were cut back, 0 bases at V and 0 bases at J, with 6 bases in the middle. The CDR3 loop reads CASSLGLSNTGELFF. The CDR3 DNA follows: TGCGCCAGCAGCTTGGGACTCTCGAACACCGGGGAGCTGTTTTTT.

The chain employs TRBV14 and TRBJ1-2; D ambiguous. V lost 4 bases and J 4 bases, leaving 10 bases between the germline ends. This CDR3 spans 13 amino acids. CDR1 and CDR2 (germline): SGHDN, FVKESK. CDR3 in DNA: TGTGCCAGCAGCCGGATACAGTCCTATGGCTACACCTTC. Encoded protein: CASSRIQSYGYTF. The variable domain in full, with the rest retrieved from reference TRBV14 and TRBJ1-2, is EAGVTQFPSHSVIEKGQTVTLRCDPISGHDNLYWYRRVMGKEIKFLLHFVKESKQDESGMPNNRFLAERTGGTYSTLKVQPAELEDSGVYFCASSRIQSYGYTFGSGTRLTVV.

The chain joins TRBV11-2 to TRBJ2-1; D may be TRBD1 (5 bases). Trimming cost V 1 base and J 0 bases, with 10 bases left between them. Germline V gene lookup returns CDR1 SGHAT and CDR2 FQNNGV. The CDR3 loop spans 16 amino acids. The CDR3 DNA reads TGTGCCAGCAGCTTAGCAGGGCATAGCTCCTACAATGAGCAGTTCTTC. Encoded protein: CASSLAGHSSYNEQFF.

This rearrangement joins TRBV2 to TRBJ2-7; 8 positions match TRBD1. The trim removed 7 bases at V and 0 bases at J, leaving 2 bases unmatched. The CDR3 spans 13 residues. Per the germline V gene, CDR1 is SNHLY and CDR2 is FYNNEI. DNA of the CDR3: TGTGCCAGCACAGGGGGCAACTCCTACGAGCAGTACTTC. Its translation: CASTGGNSYEQYF.

The chain links TRBV2 to TRBJ2-3, with D uncertain. This CDR3 has 16 amino acids. V was cut by 8 bases and J by 2 bases, with 20 bases left in between. Germline V lookup: CDR1 SNHLY, CDR2 FYNNEI. The CDR3 DNA reads TGTGCCAGCGGTATCGACTCCAAAACGATCACAGATACGCAGTATTTT. As protein: CASGIDSKTITDTQYF.

The V gene is TRBV7-3, the J gene TRBJ2-1, with 13 bases aligning to TRBD2. The V segment lost 5 bases and the J segment 3 bases; nucleotides outside the gene matches: 7. In germline, CDR1 is SGHTA, CDR2 FQGTGA. The CDR3 is 17 amino acids. The CDR3 region is CASSIGLAGEFYNEQFF. CDR3 bases: TGTGCCAGCAGCATCGGACTAGCGGGGGAATTCTACAATGAGCAGTTCTTC.

The V call is TRBV28, the J call TRBJ1-2; the D is unclear. Germline V gene sequence: CDR1 MDHEN, CDR2 SYDVKM. CDR3 length: 14 residues. Trimming removed 3 bases from V and 8 bases from J, with 16 bases in between. The CDR3 here is CASSFSDTLWGYTF. The CDR3 region has the DNA TGTGCCAGCAGTTTTAGCGACACCCTCTGGGGCTACACCTTC.

The chain recombines TRBV5-6 with TRBJ1-1, with D possibly matching TRBD1 (5 bases). Between the trimmed V and J ends, which lost 0 bases and 12 bases, there was a span of 12 bases. This CDR3 is 12 amino acids long. Per the germline V gene, CDR1 is SGHDT and CDR2 is YYEEEE. CDR3 amino acids: CASSLAIQGPFF. CDR3 in DNA: TGTGCCAGCAGCTTGGCGATCCAGGGTCCTTTCTTT.

This clone was counted once. The rearrangement joins TRBV29-1 to TRBJ2-6; D may be TRBD1 (6 bases). The V end was cut by 1 base, the J end by 0 bases, with 10 bases between. The CDR3 consists of 16 residues. The germline gives CDR1 SQVTM, CDR2 ANQGSEA. CDR3 coding DNA: TGCAGCGTTGAAGGCAGGGGTAGCTCTGGGGCCAACGTCCTGACTTTC. This encodes CSVEGRGSSGANVLTF.

This clone was found once. The chain couples TRBV25-1 to TRBJ1-1; D ambiguous. This CDR3 contains 15 residues. From germline, CDR1 is MGHDK and CDR2 SYGVNS. V was clipped by 1 base and J by 7 bases, with 16 bases between them. The CDR3 sequence is CASSESRFRAYEAFF. The DNA of the CDR3 is TGTGCCAGCAGTGAATCTCGCTTCCGAGCCTATGAAGCTTTCTTT.

V is TRBV13 and J is TRBJ2-3; D is unresolved. V was trimmed by 5 bases and J by 6 bases, leaving 6 bases between them. Germline V gives CDR1 PRHDT, CDR2 FYEKMQ (reference sequence). This CDR3 has 11 residues. The CDR3 loop is CASSTRDTQYF. CDR3 sequence (DNA): TGTGCCAGCAGCACTCGCGATACGCAGTATTTT.

In the case of this clone: This specimen includes other DNA sequences encoding the same CDR3. This sequence joins TRBV7-9 and TRBJ1-1; D uncertain. The CDR3 has 12 amino acids. Germline V gives CDR1 SEHNR, CDR2 FQNEAQ (reference sequence). The V end lost 1 base, the J end lost 7 bases, and 7 bases lay between the germline ends. In DNA, the CDR3 is TGTGCCAGCAGCTTAGGCGGCAGTGAAGCTTTCTTT. Translation gives CASSLGGSEAFF.

This sequence joins TRBV19 and TRBJ1-1; the D is unclear. V lost 0 bases, J lost 0 bases, and 5 bases lay in between. Per germline, CDR1 LNHDA and CDR2 SQIVND (reference sequence). This CDR3 region has 14 residues. DNA for the CDR3: TGTGCCAGTAGTATAGATGGCCTGAACACTGAAGCTTTCTTT. Translating gives CASSIDGLNTEAFF.

The chain uses TRBV11-2 and TRBJ2-2; 8 bases line up with TRBD1. The trim removed 0 bases at V and 3 bases at J, leaving 9 bases unmatched. This CDR3 spans 18 amino acids. Germline CDR1 reads SGHAT; CDR2 reads FQNNGV. The DNA of the CDR3 is TGTGCCAGCAGCTTAGATGAGAGACAGGGGTCCTACACCGGGGAGCTGTTTTTT. This translates into CASSLDERQGSYTGELFF.

J is TRBJ1-4 and V is TRBV15, with D maybe TRBD1 (6 bases). From germline, CDR1 is LNHNV and CDR2 YYDKDF (reference sequence). V was clipped by 1 base and J by 2 bases, with 8 bases between them. The CDR3 contains 15 residues. CDR3 sequence (DNA): TGTGCCACCAGCAGAGTCCAGGGGACTAATGAAAAACTGTTTTTT. Translation gives CATSRVQGTNEKLFF.

DNA for the CDR3: TGTGCCAGCAGCCAAGATGCGGGGGGGACCCAAGAGACCCAGTACTTC. It translates to CASSQDAGGTQETQYF. This chain connects TRBV4-2 to TRBJ2-5; 9 bases line up with TRBD2. CDR3 length: 16 amino acids. CDR1 and CDR2 (germline): LGHNA, YNFKEQ. The junction had 3 bases not matched to a gene; V was cut back by 0 bases and J by 1 base.

The chain couples TRBV7-2 to TRBJ1-3; possibly TRBD1 for D (5 bases). Germline lookup yields CDR1 SGHTA and CDR2 FQGNSA. The V end was cut by 5 bases, the J end by 3 bases, with 20 bases between. The CDR3 is 17 residues long. CDR3 amino acids: CASSPTVTRGIGNTIYF. The DNA for the CDR3 is TGTGCCAGCAGCCCGACCGTTACAAGGGGAATTGGAAACACCATATATTTT.

This chain uses TRBV4-1 with TRBJ2-5; 9 bases map to TRBD2. After removal of 6 bases from V and 2 bases from J, the junction contained 7 bases not matched to a gene. CDR1 is MGHRA and CDR2 is YSYEKL in the germline V gene. The CDR3 runs 15 residues. Written as DNA, the CDR3 is TGCGCCAGCAGTCTCGCGGGGGGGCGACAAGAGACCCAGTACTTC. It encodes CASSLAGGRQETQYF.

This clone was seen just once. This chain links TRBV28 with TRBJ1-5, with 9 bases matching TRBD1. This CDR3 comprises 15 residues. Per germline, CDR1 MDHEN and CDR2 SYDVKM. The ends lost 5 bases at V and 2 bases at J; junction bases unmatched: 4. The CDR3 sequence is CASSPGDRGNQPQHF. CDR3 in DNA: TGTGCCAGCAGTCCCGGGGACAGGGGCAATCAGCCCCAGCATTTT.

This clone was observed once. V is TRBV19 and J is TRBJ2-1; no reliable D call. Trimming took 3 bases from V and 0 from J, leaving 12 bases between them. Germline V lookup: CDR1 LNHDA, CDR2 SQIVND (reference sequence). The CDR3 spans 16 residues. The CDR3 protein is CASSIRGSSSYNEQFF. CDR3 DNA sequence: TGTGCCAGTAGTATTCGAGGTTCTAGCTCCTACAATGAGCAGTTCTTC.